These T cell receptor beta chains were read from a single sample in a study of CD8 T cell repertoires and HIV-1 epitope variants. Antigens for these TCRs are unknown. Only in-frame clones appear in the TCRdb table, and some are missing; sequencing was by immunoSEQ multiplex PCR. The table lists thousands of clones, nearly 70% of them singletons. Source material: cultured CD8+ T cells derived from PBMCs. The source is a male donor with HIV. Each CDR3 is given with its conserved first and last residue. D genes are given only for firm matches. Only part of the rows carry a size: once, few, many, or a class if the clone is expanded.

d_gene	j_gene	abundance	v_gene	CDR3aa	CDR3nt
NA	TRBJ1-2	NA	TRBV6-5	CASSSPLDYGYTF	TGTGCCAGCAGTTCCCCTCTAGACTATGGCTACACCTTC
NA	TRBJ2-6	NA	TRBV27	CASSLSSSGANVLTF	TGTGCCAGCAGTTTAAGCAGCTCTGGGGCCAACGTCCTGACTTTC
NA	TRBJ2-7	NA	TRBV6-5	CASSSQAYEQYF	TGTGCCAGCAGTTCACAGGCCTACGAGCAGTACTTC
NA	TRBJ2-2	few	TRBV27	CASSLEPGAGELFF	TGTGCCAGCAGTTTGGAGCCAGGAGCGGGGGAGCTGTTTTTT
TRBD1	TRBJ2-7	NA	TRBV13	CASSFSQDRGRYEQYF	TGTGCCAGCAGCTTTTCCCAGGACAGGGGACGCTACGAGCAGTACTTC
TRBD2	TRBJ2-3	NA	TRBV5-6	CASSAGLAGAWGTDTQYF	TGTGCCAGCAGTGCTGGACTAGCGGGAGCGTGGGGCACAGATACGCAGTATTTT
TRBD2	TRBJ2-7	NA	TRBV7-8	CASSLVLAGARNYEQYF	TGTGCCAGCAGCTTAGTACTAGCGGGGGCCAGAAACTACGAGCAGTACTTC
NA	TRBJ1-2	NA	TRBV5-8	CASSLLNNYGYTF	TGTGCCAGCAGCTTGCTAAACAACTATGGCTACACCTTC
NA	TRBJ2-5	NA	TRBV9	CASSVAGAGGETQYF	TGTGCCAGCAGCGTAGCAGGGGCGGGTGGGGAGACCCAGTACTTC
TRBD1	TRBJ2-5	few	TRBV27	CASSSTTTTQGAKGETQYF	TGTGCCAGCAGTTCCACGACAACCACACAGGGGGCGAAGGGCGAGACCCAGTACTTC
NA	TRBJ2-1	NA	TRBV15	CATSRDRTESFYNEQFF	TGTGCCACCAGCAGAGATCGGACAGAGTCCTTTTACAATGAGCAGTTCTTC
NA	TRBJ2-7	once	TRBV21-1	CASSPRSSSGDSYEQYF	TGTGCCAGCAGCCCCCGGAGTTCTAGCGGGGATTCCTACGAGCAGTACTTC
NA	TRBJ1-1	NA	TRBV7-2	CASSLGGSSIGRATEAFF	TGTGCCAGCAGCTTAGGAGGATCATCAATAGGCAGGGCCACTGAAGCTTTCTTT
NA	TRBJ1-1	NA	TRBV7-2	CASSLGNPEAFF	TGTGCCAGCAGCTTGGGTAACCCTGAAGCTTTCTTT
TRBD2	TRBJ2-5	NA	TRBV6-6	CASSPSGRATETQYF	TGTGCCAGCAGTCCTAGCGGGAGGGCCACAGAGACCCAGTACTTC
TRBD1	TRBJ1-4	NA	TRBV15	CATSRGGQGGEKLFF	TGTGCCACCAGCAGAGGAGGACAGGGGGGTGAAAAACTGTTTTTT
NA	TRBJ1-1	few	TRBV27	CASSPGGTEAFF	TGTGCCAGCAGTCCTGGGGGGACTGAAGCTTTCTTT
NA	TRBJ2-7	large	TRBV19	CASSTLATEYEQYF	TGTGCCAGTAGTACCCTAGCGACAGAATACGAGCAGTACTTC
NA	TRBJ2-3	NA	TRBV7-9	CASSLRIGWQGSTDTQYF	TGTGCCAGCAGCTTAAGGATCGGCTGGCAGGGGAGCACAGATACGCAGTATTTT
NA	TRBJ1-5	once	TRBV28	CASRRDRTNQPQHF	TGTGCCAGCAGGCGCGACAGGACGAATCAGCCCCAGCATTTT
NA	TRBJ1-6	NA	TRBV5-6	CASSPSGLGNSPLHF	TGTGCCAGCAGCCCTTCCGGACTGGGAAATTCACCCCTCCACTTT
TRBD1	TRBJ2-7	NA	TRBV11-2	CASSDGQGFGSYEQYF	TGTGCCAGCAGCGACGGACAGGGGTTCGGGTCCTACGAGCAGTACTTC
NA	TRBJ1-5	NA	TRBV7-9	CASSLGSGQPQHF	TGTGCCAGCAGCTTGGGCAGTGGTCAGCCCCAGCATTTT
NA	TRBJ2-7	NA	TRBV25-1	CASSDSGYEQYF	TGTGCCAGCAGTGATTCAGGGTACGAGCAGTACTTC
NA	TRBJ1-1	once	TRBV4-3	CASSQEEGDHGPNTEAFF	TGCGCCAGCAGCCAAGAAGAAGGAGATCACGGACCAAACACTGAAGCTTTCTTT
TRBD1	TRBJ1-1	NA	TRBV2	CAISSGRQGSLVNTEAFF	TGTGCCATCTCCTCCGGGCGACAGGGTTCCTTGGTGAACACTGAAGCTTTCTTT
NA	TRBJ1-1	NA	TRBV30	CAWSGWGQSHKSFF	TGTGCCTGGAGTGGGTGGGGACAATCGCATAAGAGCTTCTTT
NA	TRBJ1-5	NA	TRBV19	CASSSTGTGNQPQHF	TGTGCCAGTAGTTCAACAGGGACGGGCAATCAGCCCCAGCATTTT
TRBD1	TRBJ1-1	NA	TRBV6-5	CASSTTGGTEAFF	TGTGCCAGCAGTACTACAGGGGGCACTGAAGCTTTCTTT
NA	TRBJ1-6	NA	TRBV27	CASKGSYNSPLHF	TGTGCCAGCAAGGGCTCCTATAATTCACCCCTCCACTTT
TRBD1	TRBJ2-5	NA	TRBV5-1	CASSRTGTGGVQETQYF	TGCGCCAGCAGCCGGACCGGGACAGGGGGCGTCCAAGAGACCCAGTACTTC
NA	TRBJ1-2	few	TRBV28	CASSLGERNYGYTF	TGTGCCAGCAGTTTGGGGGAAAGAAACTATGGCTACACCTTC
NA	TRBJ2-5	NA	TRBV6-5	CASSYGGQGGETQYF	TGTGCCAGCAGTTACGGCGGGCAGGGAGGAGAGACCCAGTACTTC
TRBD1	TRBJ1-1	NA	TRBV6-5	CASSHDREETAEAFF	TGTGCCAGCAGTCACGACAGGGAAGAAACTGCTGAAGCTTTCTTT
TRBD1	TRBJ2-7	NA	TRBV5-8	CASSLETGATYEQYF	TGTGCCAGCAGCTTGGAGACAGGGGCAACCTACGAGCAGTACTTC
TRBD1	TRBJ1-6	NA	TRBV25-1	CASSDPPGQNNSPLHF	TGTGCCAGCAGTGATCCGCCGGGACAGAATAATTCACCCCTCCACTTT
NA	TRBJ1-1	NA	TRBV19	CASSDGAWGTEAFF	TGTGCCAGTTCCGACGGAGCCTGGGGCACTGAAGCTTTCTTT
NA	TRBJ1-6	NA	TRBV6-6	CASSPTRSSYNSPLHF	TGTGCCAGCAGTCCGACAAGGAGCTCCTATAATTCACCCCTCCACTTT
NA	TRBJ1-4	NA	TRBV28	CASSTPRGGNEKLFF	TGTGCCAGCAGCACCCCCCGAGGGGGTAATGAAAAACTGTTTTTT
NA	TRBJ1-2	NA	TRBV6-1	CASSEEGTTTYGYTF	TGTGCCAGCAGTGAAGAGGGGACAACCACCTATGGCTACACCTTC
TRBD1	TRBJ1-5	NA	TRBV6-5	CATSGGVRNQPQHF	TGTGCCACATCAGGGGGCGTTCGCAATCAGCCCCAGCATTTT
NA	TRBJ2-2	NA	TRBV7-2	CASSWGGARGELFF	TGTGCCAGCAGTTGGGGCGGGGCTCGCGGGGAGCTGTTTTTT
NA	TRBJ2-7	NA	TRBV19	CASSIGHLTYEQYF	TGTGCCAGTAGTATAGGACACCTAACCTACGAGCAGTACTTC
NA	TRBJ2-7	NA	TRBV27	CASRNWDSYEQYF	TGTGCCAGCAGGAACTGGGACTCCTACGAGCAGTACTTC
NA	TRBJ2-7	few	TRBV2	CAMAQTYEQYF	TGTGCCATGGCCCAGACCTACGAGCAGTACTTC
NA	TRBJ1-1	NA	TRBV7-8	CASSRGPRRTEAFF	TGTGCCAGCAGCCGGGGACCGAGAAGGACTGAAGCTTTCTTT
NA	TRBJ1-5	NA	TRBV6-6	CASSHDRQPQHF	TGTGCCAGCAGCCACGACAGACAGCCCCAGCATTTT
NA	TRBJ2-7	few	TRBV7-9	CASSLLGVREQYF	TGTGCCAGCAGCTTATTGGGAGTGCGCGAGCAGTACTTC
TRBD2	TRBJ2-5	NA	TRBV10-2	CASSESSGTSETQYF	TGCGCCAGCAGTGAGTCTAGCGGGACCTCGGAGACCCAGTACTTC
NA	TRBJ1-4	once	TRBV5-1	CSPNPYRGNEKLFF	TGTAGTCCCAACCCCTATCGGGGAAATGAAAAACTGTTTTTT
TRBD2	TRBJ2-2	NA	TRBV27	CASRSTTTSGGASGLTGELFF	TGTGCCAGCAGATCCACCACCACTAGCGGGGGGGCCTCTGGACTAACCGGGGAGCTGTTTTTT
NA	TRBJ1-6	NA	TRBV11-2	CASSPRGGSPLHF	TGTGCCAGCAGCCCGAGGGGGGGTTCACCCCTCCACTTT
TRBD1	TRBJ1-2	NA	TRBV28	CASSPIPTGPNYGYTF	TGTGCCAGCAGTCCTATTCCGACAGGGCCGAACTATGGCTACACCTTC
TRBD2	TRBJ2-3	NA	TRBV9	CASSVGAGTSESTDTQYF	TGTGCCAGCAGCGTAGGGGCGGGCACTAGCGAAAGCACAGATACGCAGTATTTT
TRBD2	TRBJ2-5	once	TRBV5-4	CASRPDFSGGAETQYF	TGTGCCAGCAGACCGGATTTCAGCGGGGGGGCAGAGACCCAGTACTTC
NA	TRBJ1-6	NA	TRBV7-2	CASRGILGNSPLHF	TGTGCCAGCAGAGGGATTTTGGGTAATTCACCCCTCCACTTT
TRBD2	TRBJ2-5	NA	TRBV4-2	CASSRGGLETQYF	TGTGCCAGCAGCCGGGGGGGATTGGAGACCCAGTACTTC
TRBD1	TRBJ1-1	NA	TRBV5-1	CASSLGTGNTEAFF	TGCGCCAGCAGCTTGGGGACAGGGAACACTGAAGCTTTCTTT
NA	TRBJ2-6	NA	TRBV28	CASSSPRELPGANVLTF	TGTGCCAGCAGTTCCCCTCGTGAGTTACCTGGGGCCAACGTCCTGACTTTC